Listed below are T cell receptor beta chains from one sample, sequenced in a study of human T cells and chemical hapten exposure. MiXCR, run by TCRdb on the RACE reads, gives a single entry per CDR3 protein. Of under 200,000 distinct CDR3 sequences listed, 25% to 35% are singletons. Material: whole blood, obtained in connection with sensitization to the hapten diphenylcyclopropenone (DPC). Receptors originate from a woman aged 18-29 years with alopecia areata. Some clones in this sample may be carry-over from other donors' samples. Both conserved end residues are part of each CDR3.

v_gene,j_gene,len,CDR3aa
TRBV18,TRBJ1-1,14,CASSPQGADTEAFF
TRBV21-1,TRBJ1-1,19,CASSTRPCDGAVYLTEAFF
TRBV20-1,TRBJ1-1,14,CSEPGQGARTEAFF
TRBV29-1,TRBJ2-1,15,CSVVPLAGSCNEQFF
TRBV29-1,TRBJ2-3,14,CSVEVGGTTDTQYF
TRBV7-6,TRBJ2-7,15,CASSPGTSVSYEQYF
TRBV2,TRBJ2-1,12,CASSEGGGRGFF
TRBV7-9,TRBJ1-2,14,CASSLEMDLYGYTF
TRBV6-5,TRBJ2-2,16,CASSYYRDTYTGELFF
TRBV7-8,TRBJ2-5,16,CASSWRRLAEQETQYF
TRBV4-1,TRBJ2-1,15,CASSQVQVSYNEQFF
TRBV7-2,TRBJ1-6,15,CASSLGQGFNSPLHF
TRBV29-1,TRBJ2-1,12,CSVGTVYNEQFF
TRBV4-3,TRBJ1-6,18,CASSQAFQGGLSNSPLHF
TRBV14,TRBJ2-1,13,CASRRDSNNEQFF
TRBV5-6,TRBJ1-5,15,CASSSEGGAGQPQHF
TRBV13,TRBJ2-3,15,CASSSKAGVLNTQYF
TRBV7-2,TRBJ2-3,16,CASSLGSGGLTDTQYF
TRBV29-1,TRBJ2-3,12,CIGGGSTDTQYF
TRBV6-2/TRBV6-3,TRBJ2-5,15,CASSYPTGFQETQYF
TRBV3-1,TRBJ1-5,14,CASSQQTEVQPQHF
TRBV29-1,TRBJ2-7,13,CSVGGPSSYEQYF
TRBV7-8,TRBJ2-3,15,CASSLEAGGTDTQYF
TRBV13,TRBJ2-2,13,CASSLTPTGELFF
TRBV20-1,TRBJ2-7,14,CSASSWGGSNEQYF
TRBV11-2,TRBJ2-1,14,CASSPPTGFNEQFF
TRBV11-1,TRBJ2-7,15,CASSSRTSGSYEQYF